The 30 T cell receptor beta chains given below trace back to one sample, sequenced in a study of regulatory T cells in long-lasting Graves disease. In building TCR beta libraries, iRepertoire HTBI primers were used together with Arm-PCR of CDR3 regions. One entry per CDR3 protein results from TCRdb running MiXCR on the multiplex PCR reads. Among 350,000 to 450,000 distinct CDR3 sequences listed, roughly a fifth were seen once. The time point denotes: persistent/refractory GD, antithyroid drugs over 5 years with positive TRAb. Extracted RNA from PBMCs served as the source of the TCR library. The source was peripheral blood mononuclear cells (PBMCs), collected when the disease was refractory, from a patient treated with antithyroid drugs. The receptors shown here come from a female donor with Graves disease.

This clonotype showed up many times. The V gene is TRBV7-2, the J gene TRBJ2-5; perhaps TRBD2 as D (6 bases). Germline CDR1 and CDR2: SGHTA and FQGNSA. The CDR3 has 13 residues. Trimming removed 5 bases at V and 3 bases at J, with 10 bases between. The CDR3 protein is CASSETSEETQYF. CDR3 sequence (DNA): TGTGCCAGCAGCGAGACTAGTGAAGAGACCCAGTACTTC.

V gene TRBV27 combines with J gene TRBJ2-6; D is undetermined. V lost 4 bases, J lost 0 bases, and 7 bases lay in between. The CDR3 consists of 15 residues. CDR1 and CDR2 (germline): MNHEY, SMNVEV (reference sequence). The CDR3 nucleotides read TGTGCCAGCAGTTCGGGTTTCTCTGGGGCCAACGTCCTGACTTTC. It yields the protein CASSSGFSGANVLTF.

In this sample, this clonotype turned up many times. The chain recombines TRBV20-1 with TRBJ2-6; D remains unclear. CDR1 and CDR2 (germline): DFQATT, SNEGSKA (reference sequence). Trimming stripped 1 base from V and 0 bases from J, with 1 base between. The CDR3 totals 13 residues. The CDR3 DNA sequence: TGCAGTGCTAGAGCCTCTGGGGCCAACGTCCTGACTTTC. It is translated as CSARASGANVLTF.

This clonotype turned up a few times. The V call is TRBV9, the J call TRBJ2-1; 12 positions match TRBD2. The J segment lost 2 bases and the V segment lost 3 bases, leaving 12 bases of the junction unmatched. The CDR3 extends over 19 amino acids. CDR1 is SGDLS, CDR2 YYNGEE, per germline. CDR3 DNA: TGTGCCAGCAGCGATTCGACTAGCGGGAGAAGAGGGGCCTACAATGAGCAGTTCTTC. This sequence encodes CASSDSTSGRRGAYNEQFF.

The sample holds many counts of this clonotype. The CDR3 region has the DNA TGTGCCAGCAGTTCGCCGCCCGGGGGAACCAGCTCCTATAATTCACCCCTCCACTTT. Amino acid sequence: CASSSPPGGTSSYNSPLHF. The chain uses TRBV28 and TRBJ1-6; D is perhaps TRBD1 (5 bases). Germline CDR1 is MDHEN and CDR2 is SYDVKM. The CDR3 totals 19 residues. The V end lost 4 bases, the J end lost 0 bases, and 19 bases lay between the germline ends.

This clonotype was seen repeatedly, ten times or more. This chain links TRBV5-6 with TRBJ1-3; D is undetermined. The CDR3 has 11 amino acids. With 4 bases removed from V and 3 bases from J, the gap between germline ends came to 2 bases. CDR1 SGHDT and CDR2 YYEEEE come from the germline V gene. CDR3 region: CASSVGNTIYF. In DNA form, the CDR3 reads TGTGCCAGCAGCGTTGGAAACACCATATATTTT.

A word on this clonotype: A much larger clonotype is one base distant, so this may be a read error. The CDR3 reads CASGSASREDIQYF. CDR3 DNA: TGTGCCAGCGGCTCAGCTTCGAGGGAGGACATTCAGTACTTC. V is TRBV28 and J is TRBJ2-4, with D possibly TRBD2 on 6 matching bases. The V gene's germline CDR1 is MDHEN and CDR2 SYDVKM. The CDR3 loop spans 14 amino acids. The ends were cut back, 8 bases at V and 8 bases at J, with 19 bases in the middle.

This clonotype appeared many times. This chain joins TRBV12-3 or TRBV12-4 and TRBJ1-2; the match to TRBD1 covers 8 bases. J was trimmed by 4 bases and V by 5 bases; bases with no gene match: 9. The CDR3 consists of 15 residues. The CDR3 coding sequence is TGTGCCAGCAGTCGACGGACAGGGAGTCTCTATGGCTACACCTTC. Residues: CASSRRTGSLYGYTF.

The table lists this clonotype with a few counts. The chain is built from TRBV15 and TRBJ2-7, with 11 nucleotides matching TRBD1. After removal of 1 base from V and 7 bases from J, the junction contained 9 bases not matched to a gene. CDR1 and CDR2 (germline): LNHNV, YYDKDF (reference sequence). The CDR3 sequence is 16 residues long. The CDR3 nucleotides are TGTGCCACCAGCAGAGTATTGGACAGGGGGCTTGGGGAGCAGTACTTC. Its translation is CATSRVLDRGLGEQYF.

The chain has TRBV29-1 and TRBJ2-7, with TRBD2 identical over 10 bases. The CDR3 is made up of 16 amino acids. Germline V gene sequence: CDR1 SQVTM, CDR2 ANQGSEA. V lost 4 bases to trimming and J lost 6 bases; unmatched junction nucleotides: 15. Written as DNA, the CDR3 is TGCAGCGTTGGTACCGTTAGCGGGAGGTTGAGTGGCGAGCAGTACTTC. It is translated as CSVGTVSGRLSGEQYF.

This clonotype was counted many times. The chain joins TRBV29-1 to TRBJ2-5; 7 nucleotides line up with TRBD2. CDR3 length equals 18 residues. J was trimmed by 5 bases and V by 0 bases; bases with no gene match: 18. CDR1 is SQVTM, CDR2 ANQGSEA, per germline. CDR3 loop: CSVEDRWLGAGVEETQYF. The CDR3 DNA reads TGCAGCGTTGAAGACAGGTGGCTTGGCGCGGGAGTCGAGGAGACCCAGTACTTC.

This clonotype has a count of ten or more. The V and J genes are TRBV2 and TRBJ2-2; unclear D gene. Between the trimmed V and J ends, which lost 10 bases and 1 base, there was a span of 10 bases. Looked up from germline, CDR1 is SNHLY and CDR2 is FYNNEI. The CDR3 length is 13 residues. The CDR3 bases are TGTGCCACCCGCCTGGGGAACACCGGGGAGCTGTTTTTT. Its protein product is CATRLGNTGELFF. The full variable domain, with the rest looked up from reference TRBV2 and TRBJ2-2, is EPEVTQTPSHQVTQMGQEVILRCVPISNHLYFYWYRQILGQKVEFLVSFYNNEISEKSEIFDDQFSVERPDGSNFTLKIRSTKLEDSAMYFCATRLGNTGELFFGEGSRLTVL.

This clonotype was found a few times. V usage is TRBV28 and J usage is TRBJ2-7; TRBD2 matches 9 bases. Germline trimming cut 3 bases from V and 7 bases from J; bases unmatched to any gene: 10. Germline CDR1 MDHEN, CDR2 SYDVKM. CDR3 length: 15 residues. CDR3 DNA: TGTGCCAGCAGTTTGGGCGGGAGGGCCGTTTTGGAGCAGTACTTC. Its protein product is CASSLGGRAVLEQYF.

This clonotype has a count of ten or more. This rearrangement joins TRBV11-2 to TRBJ2-7; 15 nucleotides agree with TRBD2. This CDR3 has 20 amino acids. J lost 4 bases, V lost 1 base, and 14 bases had no gene match. CDR1 SGHAT and CDR2 FQNNGV come from the germline V gene. The CDR3 loop reads CASSLGSLRTSGRAVYEQYF. CDR3 sequence (DNA): TGTGCCAGCAGCTTAGGGAGTTTGAGGACTAGCGGGAGGGCGGTGTACGAGCAGTACTTC.

The sample holds many counts of this clonotype. The rearrangement links TRBV20-1 to TRBJ2-2, with 12 nucleotides matching TRBD2. CDR3 length: 14 amino acids. Germline CDR1 reads DFQATT; CDR2 reads SNEGSKA (reference sequence). V shed 6 bases, J shed 5 bases, and the junction held 4 bases outside the gene matches. DNA of the CDR3: TGCAGTGCAATAGGGACTAGCGGGACCGGGGAGCTGTTTTTT. Amino acids: CSAIGTSGTGELFF.

This clonotype was picked up many times. This chain uses TRBV29-1 with TRBJ2-2, with D possibly TRBD2 on 5 matching bases. Trimming removed 3 bases from V and 0 bases from J, with 8 bases in between. Germline CDR1 SQVTM, CDR2 ANQGSEA. The CDR3 contains 14 residues. The CDR3 bases are TGCAGCGTTGACGGGGTTACGAACACCGGGGAGCTGTTTTTT. It yields the protein CSVDGVTNTGELFF.

This clonotype was observed many times. This chain joins TRBV2 and TRBJ1-4, with a tentative D call TRBD1 (5 bases). V lost 5 bases and J 8 bases, leaving 15 bases between the germline ends. Germline V gene sequence: CDR1 SNHLY, CDR2 FYNNEI. This CDR3 spans 14 amino acids. CDR3 sequence: CASSRDRGREKLFF. CDR3 sequence (DNA): TGTGCCAGCAGTAGAGACAGAGGACGAGAAAAACTGTTTTTT.

This clonotype showed up many times. The rearrangement uses TRBV12-3 or TRBV12-4 and TRBJ2-2; D call uncertain. This CDR3 spans 15 amino acids. Trimming removed 6 bases at V and 1 base at J, with 12 bases between. CDR3 nucleotides: TGTGCCAGCAGCCCTACGACACAGAACACCGGGGAGCTGTTTTTT. Its protein product is CASSPTTQNTGELFF.

This clonotype was seen at least ten times. J is TRBJ2-7 and V is TRBV12-3 or TRBV12-4, with no clear D. This CDR3 region has 13 residues. The V and J ends lost 5 bases and 2 bases respectively, with 10 bases between them. The CDR3 DNA reads TGTGCCAGCAGTGTAATGGACCCCTACGAGCAGTACTTC. It yields the protein CASSVMDPYEQYF.

This clonotype was seen many times. The chain links TRBV5-4 to TRBJ2-6; 7 bases are shared with TRBD1. V gave up 4 bases and J gave up 2 bases; unmatched junction bases: 6. Germline-derived CDR1 and CDR2 are SGHNT and YYREEE (reference sequence). The CDR3 loop spans 16 amino acids. This chain's CDR3 is CASSRRQGAGANVLTF. The CDR3 DNA is TGTGCCAGCAGCCGGAGACAGGGAGCTGGGGCCAACGTCCTGACTTTC.

This clonotype was detected ten times or more. V and J are TRBV7-2 and TRBJ2-6; no definite D call. Germline V CDR1 and CDR2: SGHTA, FQGNSA. Trimming stripped 4 bases from V and 0 bases from J, with 16 bases between. The CDR3 consists of 18 residues. The CDR3, as DNA: TGTGCCAGCAGCTCCCGGGCCGGACCCCTCTCTGGGGCCAACGTCCTGACTTTC. This sequence encodes CASSSRAGPLSGANVLTF.

The sample holds many counts of this clonotype. The chain has TRBV2 and TRBJ1-2; TRBD1 agrees at 9 bases. The germline V gene has CDR1 SNHLY and CDR2 FYNNEI. This CDR3 has 14 residues. V shed 3 bases and J 4 bases; nucleotides not matched to a gene: 3. CDR3 residues: CASSEGGQGYGYTF. The CDR3 DNA sequence: TGTGCCAGCAGTGAGGGGGGACAGGGCTATGGCTACACCTTC.

This clonotype was recorded many times. The rearrangement uses TRBV12-3 or TRBV12-4 and TRBJ1-5, with D maybe TRBD1 (5 bases). CDR3 length equals 15 residues. Trimming left V 5 bases short and J 0 bases short, with 11 bases between. The chain's CDR3 is CASSRDGYSNQPQHF. The CDR3 DNA is TGTGCCAGCAGTAGGGACGGTTATAGCAATCAGCCCCAGCATTTT.

Many counts were recorded for this clonotype. The junction departs from germline at one end; a sequencing error may be responsible. V usage is TRBV28 and J usage is TRBJ2-7; D gene uncertain. From germline, CDR1 is MDHEN and CDR2 SYDVKM. This CDR3 spans 11 amino acids. The CDR3 is CASSLSHEHYF. The CDR3 DNA is TGTGCCAGCAGTTTATCCCACGAGCATTACTTC. The whole variable domain, remainder taken from reference TRBV28 and TRBJ2-7, is DVKVTQSSRYLVKRTGEKVFLECVQDMDHENMFWYRQDPGLGLRLIYFSYDVKMKEKGDIPEGYSVSREKKERFSLILESASTNQTSMYLCASSLSHEHYFGPGTRLTVT.

This clonotype was counted many times. The chain uses TRBV28 and TRBJ2-7, with 10 bases aligning to TRBD1. V was pared by 6 bases and J by 1 base, with 3 bases of the junction left unmatched. The CDR3 is 14 residues long. The germline V gene encodes CDR1 MDHEN and CDR2 SYDVKM. CDR3 in amino acids: CASSGGQGSYEQYF. Here the CDR3 DNA reads TGTGCCAGCAGCGGGGGACAGGGGTCCTACGAGCAGTACTTC.

This clonotype was observed a single time. Germline and junction disagree at one end, which may indicate a read error. The chain carries TRBV2 and TRBJ2-4, with a tentative D call TRBD2 (5 bases). Germline V CDR1 and CDR2: SNHLY, FYNNEI. This CDR3 has 14 residues. CDR3 protein: CASSDGLAKDIQYF. CDR3 sequence (DNA): TGTGCCAGCAGTGATGGCCTAGCCAAAGACATTCAGTACTTC.

The chain employs TRBV19 and TRBJ1-3, with D possibly matching TRBD1 (6 bases). Germline loops: CDR1 LNHDA, CDR2 SQIVND (reference sequence). CDR3 size: 14 residues. V shed 9 bases and J shed 3 bases, with 15 bases lying between them. CDR3 residues: CASGTTGSGNTIYF. The CDR3 nucleotides read TGTGCCAGCGGAACTACAGGGAGTGGAAACACCATATATTTT.

This clonotype was counted many times. The genes are TRBV29-1 and TRBJ1-1; tentatively, D is TRBD1 (5 bases). The CDR3 consists of 11 residues. V shed 6 bases and J shed 1 base, with 6 bases lying between them. Per germline, CDR1 SQVTM and CDR2 ANQGSEA. CDR3 nucleotide sequence: TGCAGCGTCACAGGGAACACTGAAGCTTTCTTT. Encoded protein: CSVTGNTEAFF.

The table lists this clonotype with many counts. V is TRBV20-1 and J is TRBJ1-1; possible D gene TRBD1, 5 bases. Trimming shortened V by 6 bases and J by 1 base, and 9 bases separated the two germline ends. This CDR3 is built from 12 residues. CDR1 is DFQATT, CDR2 SNEGSKA, per germline (reference sequence). The CDR3, as DNA: TGCAGTGCCCGCGGGGCGAACACTGAAGCTTTCTTT. The encoded protein is CSARGANTEAFF.

This clonotype came up many times. The chain joins TRBV28 to TRBJ1-1; D perhaps matches TRBD1 (6 bases). CDR3 size: 13 residues. V lost 3 bases and J 7 bases, leaving 12 bases between the germline ends. CDR1 and CDR2 (germline): MDHEN, SYDVKM. The CDR3 sequence is CASSFGLTGEAFF. CDR3 sequence (DNA): TGTGCCAGCAGTTTTGGCTTGACAGGTGAAGCTTTCTTT.